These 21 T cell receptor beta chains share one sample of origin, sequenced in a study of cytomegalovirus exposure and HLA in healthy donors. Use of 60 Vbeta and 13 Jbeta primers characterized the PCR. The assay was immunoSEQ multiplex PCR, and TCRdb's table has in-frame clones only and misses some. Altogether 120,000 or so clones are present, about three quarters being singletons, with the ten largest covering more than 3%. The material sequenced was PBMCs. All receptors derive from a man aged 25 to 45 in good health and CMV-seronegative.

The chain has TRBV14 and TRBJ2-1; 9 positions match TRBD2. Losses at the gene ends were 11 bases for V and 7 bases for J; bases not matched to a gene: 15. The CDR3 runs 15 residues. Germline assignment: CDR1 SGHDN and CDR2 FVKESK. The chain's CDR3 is CASRLGGGALNEQFF. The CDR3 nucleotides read TGTGCCTCCCGACTTGGCGGGGGGGCTCTAAATGAGCAGTTCTTC.

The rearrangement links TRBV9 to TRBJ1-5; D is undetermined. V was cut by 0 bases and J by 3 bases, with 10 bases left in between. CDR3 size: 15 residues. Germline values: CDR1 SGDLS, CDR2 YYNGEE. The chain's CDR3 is CASSVGEGNNQPQHF. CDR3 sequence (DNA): TGTGCCAGCAGCGTAGGAGAGGGTAACAATCAGCCCCAGCATTTT.

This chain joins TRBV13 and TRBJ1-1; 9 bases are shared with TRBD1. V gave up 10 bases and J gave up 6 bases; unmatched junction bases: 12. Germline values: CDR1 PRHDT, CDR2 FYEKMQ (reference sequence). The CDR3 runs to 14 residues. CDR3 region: CATIQTGTGPEAFF. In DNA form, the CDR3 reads TGTGCCACCATCCAAACCGGGACAGGGCCTGAAGCTTTCTTT. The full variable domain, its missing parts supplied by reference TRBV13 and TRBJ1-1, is AAGVIQSPRHLIKEKRETATLKCYPIPRHDTVYWYQQGPGQDPQFLISFYEKMQSDKGSIPDRFSAQQFSDYHSELNMSSLELGDSALYFCATIQTGTGPEAFFGQGTRLTVV.

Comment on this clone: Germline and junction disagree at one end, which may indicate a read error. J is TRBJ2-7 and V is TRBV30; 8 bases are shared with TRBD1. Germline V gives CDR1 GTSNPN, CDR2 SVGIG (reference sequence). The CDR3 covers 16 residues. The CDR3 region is CAWSEGHRGTAYEQCF. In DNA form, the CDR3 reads TGTGCCTGGAGTGAAGGGCACAGGGGGACAGCCTACGAGCAGTGCTTC.

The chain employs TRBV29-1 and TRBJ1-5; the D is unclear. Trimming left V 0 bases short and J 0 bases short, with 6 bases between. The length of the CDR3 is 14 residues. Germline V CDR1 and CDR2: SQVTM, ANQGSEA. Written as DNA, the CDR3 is TGCAGCGTTGAAGAGGAGAATAGCAATCAGCCCCAGCATTTT. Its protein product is CSVEEENSNQPQHF.

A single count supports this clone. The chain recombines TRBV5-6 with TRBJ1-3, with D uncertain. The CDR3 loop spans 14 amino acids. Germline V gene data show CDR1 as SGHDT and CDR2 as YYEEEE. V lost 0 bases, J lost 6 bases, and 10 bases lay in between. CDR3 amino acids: CASSLVEKENTIYF. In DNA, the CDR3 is TGTGCCAGCAGCTTGGTAGAAAAAGAAAACACCATATATTTT.

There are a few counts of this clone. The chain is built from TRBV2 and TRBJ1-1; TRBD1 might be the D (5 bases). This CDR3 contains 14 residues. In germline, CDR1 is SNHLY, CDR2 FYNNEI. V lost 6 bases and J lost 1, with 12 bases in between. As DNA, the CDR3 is TGTGCCAGCAGCCTCAGGGTGGGGAACACTGAAGCTTTCTTT. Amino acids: CASSLRVGNTEAFF. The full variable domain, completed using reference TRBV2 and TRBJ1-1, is EPEVTQTPSHQVTQMGQEVILRCVPISNHLYFYWYRQILGQKVEFLVSFYNNEISEKSEIFDDQFSVERPDGSNFTLKIRSTKLEDSAMYFCASSLRVGNTEAFFGQGTRLTVV.

The CDR3 is CASSIEGTGPEQYF. DNA for the CDR3: TGTGCCAGTAGTATAGAAGGAACGGGTCCCGAGCAGTACTTC. The rearrangement uses TRBV19 and TRBJ2-7; D is uncertain. Germline V gives CDR1 LNHDA, CDR2 SQIVND (reference sequence). Deletions cut 0 bases from V and 6 bases from J, with 12 bases between. This CDR3 has 14 amino acids. Supplemented by reference TRBV19 and TRBJ2-7, the full variable domain reads DGGITQSPKYLFRKEGQNVTLSCEQNLNHDAMYWYRQDPGQGLRLIYYSQIVNDFQKGDIAEGYSVSREKKESFPLTVTSAQKNPTAFYLCASSIEGTGPEQYFGPGTRLTVT.

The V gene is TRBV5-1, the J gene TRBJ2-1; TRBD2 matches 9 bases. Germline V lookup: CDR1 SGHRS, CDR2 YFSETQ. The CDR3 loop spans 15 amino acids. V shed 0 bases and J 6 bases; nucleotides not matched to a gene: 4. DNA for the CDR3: TGCGCCAGCAGCTTGGAGATAGCGGGAGCCAATGAGCAGTTCTTC. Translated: CASSLEIAGANEQFF.

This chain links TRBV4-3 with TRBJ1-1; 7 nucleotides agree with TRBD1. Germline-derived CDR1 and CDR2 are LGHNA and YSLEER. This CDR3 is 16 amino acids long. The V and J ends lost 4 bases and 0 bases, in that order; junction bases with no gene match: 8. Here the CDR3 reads CASSPDRVLMNTEAFF. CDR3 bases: TGCGCCAGCAGCCCCGACAGGGTCCTTATGAACACTGAAGCTTTCTTT.

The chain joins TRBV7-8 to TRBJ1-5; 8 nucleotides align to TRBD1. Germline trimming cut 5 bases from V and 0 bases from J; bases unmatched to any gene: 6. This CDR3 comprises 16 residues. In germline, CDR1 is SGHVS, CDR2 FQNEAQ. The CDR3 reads CASSLLDRVSNQPQHF. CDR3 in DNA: TGTGCCAGCAGCCTGCTGGACAGGGTTAGCAATCAGCCCCAGCATTTT. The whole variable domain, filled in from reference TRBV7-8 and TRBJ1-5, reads GAGVSQSPRYKVAKRGQDVALRCDPISGHVSLFWYQQALGQGPEFLTYFQNEAQLDKSGLPSDRFFAERPEGSVSTLKIQRTQQEDSAVYLCASSLLDRVSNQPQHFGDGTRLSIL.

DNA of the CDR3: TGCGCCAGCAGCTTGGCTGACTACGGGGATACGCAGTATTTT. It yields the protein CASSLADYGDTQYF. The chain combines TRBV5-1 with TRBJ2-3; D is perhaps TRBD2 (5 bases). CDR1 SGHRS and CDR2 YFSETQ come from the germline V gene. V shed 0 bases and J shed 6 bases, with 11 bases lying between them. CDR3 length: 14 residues.

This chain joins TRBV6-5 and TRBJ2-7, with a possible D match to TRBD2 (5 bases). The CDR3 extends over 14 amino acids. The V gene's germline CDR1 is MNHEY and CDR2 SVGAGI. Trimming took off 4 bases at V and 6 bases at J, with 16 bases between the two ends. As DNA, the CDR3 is TGTGCCAGCAGTTCTTCCCTCCGGGGAGTCGAGCAGTACTTC. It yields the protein CASSSSLRGVEQYF.

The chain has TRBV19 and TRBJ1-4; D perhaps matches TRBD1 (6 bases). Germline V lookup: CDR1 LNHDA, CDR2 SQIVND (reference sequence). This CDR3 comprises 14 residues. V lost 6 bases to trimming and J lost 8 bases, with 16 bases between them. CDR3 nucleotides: TGTGCCAGTAGCCTCGAGGGGGTCCGAGAAAAACTGTTTTTT. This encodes CASSLEGVREKLFF.

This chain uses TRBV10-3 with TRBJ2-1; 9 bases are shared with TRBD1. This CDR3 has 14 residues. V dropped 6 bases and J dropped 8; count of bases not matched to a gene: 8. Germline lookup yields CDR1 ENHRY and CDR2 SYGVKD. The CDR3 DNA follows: TGTGCCATCAGACCGGGACAGGGTATGGATGAGCAGTTCTTC. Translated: CAIRPGQGMDEQFF.

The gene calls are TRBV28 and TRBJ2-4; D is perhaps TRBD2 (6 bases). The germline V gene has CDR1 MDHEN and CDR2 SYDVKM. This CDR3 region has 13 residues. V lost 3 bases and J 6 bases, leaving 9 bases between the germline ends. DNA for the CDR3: TGTGCCAGCAGTTTGGGGGGTCCAAACATTCAGTACTTC. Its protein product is CASSLGGPNIQYF.

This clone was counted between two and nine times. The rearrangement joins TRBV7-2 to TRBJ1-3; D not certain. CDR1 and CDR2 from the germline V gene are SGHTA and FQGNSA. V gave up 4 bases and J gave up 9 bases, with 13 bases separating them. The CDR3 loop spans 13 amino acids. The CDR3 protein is CASSSQAGSTIYF. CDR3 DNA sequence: TGTGCCAGCAGCTCCCAAGCAGGCAGCACCATATATTTT.

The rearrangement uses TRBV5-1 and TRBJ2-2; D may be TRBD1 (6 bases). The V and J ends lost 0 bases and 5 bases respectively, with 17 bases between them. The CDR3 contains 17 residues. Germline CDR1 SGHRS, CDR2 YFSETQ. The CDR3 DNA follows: TGCGCCAGCAGCTTGGAGCCCCAACAGGGTCGTACCGGGGAGCTGTTTTTT. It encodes CASSLEPQQGRTGELFF.

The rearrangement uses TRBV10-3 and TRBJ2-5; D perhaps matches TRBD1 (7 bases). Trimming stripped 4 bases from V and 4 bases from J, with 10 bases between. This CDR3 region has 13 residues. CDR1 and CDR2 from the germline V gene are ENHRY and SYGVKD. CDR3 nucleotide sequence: TGTGCCATCAGTGGACAGGGAGGAGAGACCCAGTACTTC. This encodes CAISGQGGETQYF.

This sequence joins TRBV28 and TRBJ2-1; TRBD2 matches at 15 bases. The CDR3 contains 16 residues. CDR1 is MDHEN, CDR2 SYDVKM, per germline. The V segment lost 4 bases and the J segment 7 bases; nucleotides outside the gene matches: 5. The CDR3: CASSSPGTSGRNEQFF. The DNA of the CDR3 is TGTGCCAGCAGTTCCCCCGGGACTAGCGGGAGGAATGAGCAGTTCTTC.

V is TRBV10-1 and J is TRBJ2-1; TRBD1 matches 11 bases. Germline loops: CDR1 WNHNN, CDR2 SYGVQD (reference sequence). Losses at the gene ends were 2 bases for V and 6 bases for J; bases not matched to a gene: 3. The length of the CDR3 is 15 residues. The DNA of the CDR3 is TGCGCCAGCAGTGAGAAGGGACAGGGGGGCAATGAGCAGTTCTTC. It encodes CASSEKGQGGNEQFF.